This TCR beta chain was observed in a study of human T cells and chemical hapten exposure. In the study's own analysis: The number of TCRs in each sample had a median of approximately 93,000 and spanned 23,224 to 690,600. One entry per CDR3 protein, called by TCRdb with MiXCR from the RACE reads. Clone size and V and J calls follow TCRdb, not the original study. The table lists 300,000 to 450,000 distinct CDR3 sequences, roughly 4.8% of them singletons. Documented time point: patch test 1, 2 weeks after DPC sensitization. Indicated treatment: therapeutic diphenylcyclopropenone sensitization with weekly scalp DPC. The CDR3 loop spans 15 amino acids. Germline V gene data show CDR1 as DFQATT and CDR2 as SNEGSKA (reference sequence). Trimming at V came to 5 bases and at J to 1 base, leaving 6 bases not matched to a gene.

V is TRBV20-1 and J is TRBJ1-5; 9 bases match TRBD1. Sequences were derived from whole blood, sampled in connection with sensitization to the hapten diphenylcyclopropenone (DPC). The clonotype comes from a woman aged 50 to 65 with alopecia areata. Some clones in this sample may be carry-over from other donors' samples. The CDR3 loop is CSAVVTGGSNQPQHF. CDR3 nucleotides: TGCAGTGCTGTGGTGACAGGGGGAAGCAATCAGCCCCAGCATTTT.